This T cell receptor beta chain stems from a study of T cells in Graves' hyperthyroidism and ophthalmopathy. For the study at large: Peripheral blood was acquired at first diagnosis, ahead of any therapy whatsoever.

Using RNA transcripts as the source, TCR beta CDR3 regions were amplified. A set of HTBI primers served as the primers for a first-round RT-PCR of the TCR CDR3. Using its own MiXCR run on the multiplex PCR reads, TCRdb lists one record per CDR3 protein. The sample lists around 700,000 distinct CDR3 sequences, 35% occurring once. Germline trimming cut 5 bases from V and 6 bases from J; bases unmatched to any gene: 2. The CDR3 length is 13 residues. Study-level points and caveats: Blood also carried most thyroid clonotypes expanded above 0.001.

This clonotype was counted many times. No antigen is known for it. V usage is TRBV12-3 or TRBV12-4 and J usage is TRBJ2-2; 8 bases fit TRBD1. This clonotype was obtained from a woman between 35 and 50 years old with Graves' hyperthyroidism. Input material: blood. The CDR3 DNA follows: TGTGCCAGCAGTAGGACAGGGCCCGGGGAGCTGTTTTTT. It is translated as CASSRTGPGELFF.